The 21 T cell receptor beta chains below were found in one sample sequenced in a study of early T cells in non-severe SARS-CoV-2 infection. TCRdb called the 5' RACE reads again in MiXCR, with one record for every CDR3 protein. The data show tens of thousands of distinct CDR3 sequences, 12% seen once. Sequencing input: whole blood. These TCRs come from an adult who was a healthcare worker with PCR-confirmed SARS-CoV-2 infection or an uninfected control (not recorded which).

The rearrangement links TRBV6-5 to TRBJ2-7; maybe TRBD1 (6 bases). The CDR3 has 13 amino acids. The ends were cut back, 6 bases at V and 2 bases at J, with 11 bases in the middle. Germline-derived CDR1 and CDR2 are MNHEY and SVGAGI. The CDR3 region has the DNA TGTGCCAGCAGATCAACAGGGCCCTACGAGCAGTACTTC. This codes for CASRSTGPYEQYF.

This clonotype was counted at least ten times. Relative to the germline gene, one junction end is altered; a read error may explain this. The V call is TRBV4-1, the J call TRBJ2-1; 10 bases are shared with TRBD2. The CDR3 has 11 residues. From germline, CDR1 is MGHRA and CDR2 YSYEKL. CDR3 protein: CASSLGLARAF. For the CDR3, the DNA is TGCGCCAGCAGCCTGGGACTAGCGAGGGCCTTC.

This clonotype was observed at least ten times. The rearrangement joins TRBV12-3 or TRBV12-4 to TRBJ1-1; no firm D call. CDR3 size: 13 residues. The V end was cut by 2 bases, the J end by 1 base, with 5 bases between. CDR3 loop: CASSLLRNTEAFF. In DNA form, the CDR3 reads TGTGCCAGCAGTTTACTTCGGAACACTGAAGCTTTCTTT.

The J gene is TRBJ2-2, the V gene TRBV7-6; D is possibly TRBD1 or TRBD2 (6 bases each). The CDR3 totals 18 residues. Between the trimmed V and J ends, which lost 2 bases and 4 bases, there was a span of 20 bases. CDR1 is SGHVS and CDR2 is FNYEAQ in the germline V gene. As DNA, the CDR3 is TGTGCCAGCAGCTTACCGTCGCGGGACAAAGGAAGCACCGGGGAGCTGTTTTTT. Amino acids: CASSLPSRDKGSTGELFF.

This clonotype has ten or more counts. The chain recombines TRBV4-1 with TRBJ2-7; no clear D. The CDR3 spans 15 residues. V lost 1 base and J 5 bases, leaving 15 bases between the germline ends. Germline assignment: CDR1 MGHRA and CDR2 YSYEKL. In DNA, the CDR3 is TGCGCCAGCAGCCAAGGTCTCCCCGGTTACGACGAGCAGTACTTC. It translates to CASSQGLPGYDEQYF.

The chain is built from TRBV6-5 and TRBJ1-6; D is uncertain. Germline assignment: CDR1 MNHEY and CDR2 SVGAGI. There are 13 residues in the CDR3. The V end lost 5 bases, the J end lost 4 bases, and 6 bases lay between the germline ends. The CDR3 nucleotides are TGTGCCAGCAGTGAAGTTTATAATTCACCCCTCCACTTT. Protein product: CASSEVYNSPLHF.

This clonotype was detected only a few times. The chain links TRBV20-1 to TRBJ1-2, with D unclear. Germline CDR1 is DFQATT and CDR2 is SNEGSKA (reference sequence). V lost 5 bases and J lost 7, with 8 bases in between. The CDR3 has 10 residues. The CDR3 is CSAPVSGYTF. The CDR3 DNA follows: TGCAGTGCTCCCGTTTCTGGCTACACCTTC.

The genes are TRBV6-5 and TRBJ1-6; tentative D call: TRBD1 (5 bases). The V end was cut by 3 bases, the J end by 7 bases, with 19 bases between. The CDR3 contains 17 residues. Germline V gene sequence: CDR1 MNHEY, CDR2 SVGAGI. In DNA, the CDR3 is TGTGCCAGCAGTTATGTCAGGGCAAGGTCGGGGAATTCACCCCTCCACTTT. Residues: CASSYVRARSGNSPLHF.

This clonotype was counted ten times or more. The J gene is TRBJ2-7, the V gene TRBV7-9; D could derive from TRBD1 or TRBD2 (6 bases each). Trimming pared 5 bases from V and 0 bases from J, leaving 17 bases between. The CDR3 spans 16 residues. Per germline, CDR1 SEHNR and CDR2 FQNEAQ (reference sequence). CDR3 loop: CASSPIRGPHSYEQYF. In DNA form, the CDR3 reads TGTGCCAGCAGCCCGATACGGGGGCCCCACTCCTACGAGCAGTACTTC. The variable domain in full, completed from reference TRBV7-9 and TRBJ2-7, reads DTGVSQNPRHKITKRGQNVTFRCDPISEHNRLYWYRQTLGQGPEFLTYFQNEAQLEKSRLLSDRFSAERPKGSFSTLEIQRTEQGDSAMYLCASSPIRGPHSYEQYFGPGTRLTVT.

This chain links TRBV28 with TRBJ1-3, with a tentative D call TRBD1 (5 bases). Germline values: CDR1 MDHEN, CDR2 SYDVKM. CDR3 length: 15 amino acids. V lost 3 bases, J lost 3 bases, and 12 bases lay in between. The CDR3 sequence: CASSFLRDGGNTIYF. DNA for the CDR3: TGTGCCAGCAGTTTTCTCAGGGACGGTGGAAACACCATATATTTT.

There are a few counts of this clonotype. V is TRBV20-1 and J is TRBJ2-5; tentatively, D is TRBD2 (5 bases). V lost 3 bases, J lost 4 bases, and 15 bases lay in between. This CDR3 spans 14 amino acids. In germline, CDR1 is DFQATT, CDR2 SNEGSKA (reference sequence). CDR3 sequence: CSASTASRVETQYF. CDR3 coding DNA: TGCAGTGCTAGTACCGCTAGCCGGGTAGAGACCCAGTACTTC.

In its sample, this clonotype was seen many times. CDR3: CASSGGPRETQYF. In DNA, the CDR3 is TGTGCCAGCAGTGGGGGACCCAGAGAGACCCAGTACTTC. V and J are TRBV11-2 and TRBJ2-5; D possibly uses TRBD1 or TRBD2 (5 bases each). CDR3 length: 13 amino acids. Trimming pared 6 bases from V and 4 bases from J, leaving 12 bases between. Germline lookup yields CDR1 SGHAT and CDR2 FQNNGV.

Many counts were recorded for this clonotype. The chain uses TRBV7-2 and TRBJ2-7; D perhaps matches TRBD2 (6 bases). V shed 5 bases and J shed 2 bases, with 13 bases lying between them. The germline gives CDR1 SGHTA, CDR2 FQGNSA. The CDR3 consists of 14 residues. The CDR3, as DNA: TGTGCCAGCAGCAGGGACTTAAAAACCTACGAGCAGTACTTC. Residues: CASSRDLKTYEQYF.

This clonotype showed up just a few times. The chain combines TRBV6-2 or TRBV6-3 with TRBJ2-6; tentatively, D is TRBD2 (6 bases). V shed 4 bases and J shed 3 bases, with 16 bases lying between them. Germline lookup yields CDR1 MNHEY and CDR2 SVGEGT. This CDR3 spans 17 amino acids. The CDR3 loop is CASSSAAGLSGANVLTF. The CDR3 nucleotides are TGTGCCAGCAGTTCGGCTGCGGGGCTTAGTGGGGCCAACGTCCTGACTTTC.

In this sample, this clonotype turned up a few times. The rearrangement joins TRBV7-6 to TRBJ1-1, with a tentative D call TRBD1 (5 bases). Germline values: CDR1 SGHVS, CDR2 FNYEAQ. This CDR3 has 16 amino acids. Trimming took 5 bases from V and 0 from J, leaving 16 bases between them. CDR3 sequence reads: CASSPQGLGVNTEAFF. The CDR3 region has the DNA TGTGCCAGCAGCCCCCAGGGCTTAGGGGTGAACACTGAAGCTTTCTTT.

The chain is built from TRBV5-1 and TRBJ1-2; D ambiguous. CDR3 length: 14 amino acids. The germline V gene encodes CDR1 SGHRS and CDR2 YFSETQ. The V end was cut by 0 bases, the J end by 8 bases, with 14 bases between. The CDR3 loop reads CASSLEAVVQGYTF. The CDR3 region has the DNA TGCGCCAGCAGCTTGGAAGCAGTTGTGCAAGGCTACACCTTC.

The rearrangement joins TRBV5-1 to TRBJ2-3; D may correspond to TRBD1 or TRBD2 (6 bases each). CDR3 size: 15 residues. Germline loops: CDR1 SGHRS, CDR2 YFSETQ. V lost 0 bases, J lost 1 base, and 9 bases lay in between. The CDR3 DNA reads TGCGCCAGCAGCTTGGAGGGGGGACGCACAGATACGCAGTATTTT. Protein: CASSLEGGRTDTQYF.

This clonotype was found many times. The rearrangement uses TRBV11-2 and TRBJ2-3, with no clear D. This CDR3 spans 11 amino acids. The V end was cut by 4 bases, the J end by 2 bases, with 1 base between. CDR1 and CDR2 (germline): SGHAT, FQNNGV. The CDR3 coding sequence is TGTGCCAGCAGCTCCACAGATACGCAGTATTTT. Amino acid sequence: CASSSTDTQYF. Full variable domain (missing parts from reference TRBV11-2 and TRBJ2-3): EAGVAQSPRYKIIEKRQSVAFWCNPISGHATLYWYQQILGQGPKLLIQFQNNGVVDDSQLPKDRFSAERLKGVDSTLKIQPAKLEDSAVYLCASSSTDTQYFGPGTRLTVL.

This clonotype was detected many times. The rearrangement uses TRBV20-1 and TRBJ1-1; a weak D match, TRBD1 (6 bases). The CDR3 is 14 amino acids. Per germline, CDR1 DFQATT and CDR2 SNEGSKA (reference sequence). V was trimmed by 1 base and J by 1 base, leaving 10 bases between them. The CDR3 sequence: CSARGATGNTEAFF. CDR3 coding DNA: TGCAGTGCTAGAGGGGCGACAGGGAACACTGAAGCTTTCTTT.

This clonotype was observed a handful of times. V and J are TRBV7-3 and TRBJ1-5, with D hard to call. CDR1 and CDR2 from the germline V gene are SGHTA and FQGTGA. The CDR3 runs to 13 residues. The V and J ends lost 0 bases and 3 bases respectively, with 3 bases between them. This chain's CDR3 is CASSLTPNQPQHF. DNA of the CDR3: TGTGCCAGCAGCTTAACTCCCAATCAGCCCCAGCATTTT.

This clonotype was detected many times. The chain is built from TRBV18 and TRBJ1-2, with TRBD1 matching over 8 bases. J gave up 8 bases and V 2 bases, and 10 bases lay outside the gene matches. Germline V gene sequence: CDR1 KGHSH, CDR2 LQKENI. The CDR3 extends over 15 amino acids. The CDR3 is CASSPDQGAGEGYTF. DNA of the CDR3: TGTGCCAGCTCACCAGACCAGGGGGCAGGGGAAGGCTACACCTTC.